This T cell receptor beta chain was identified during a study of T-cell memory formation after mild COVID-19. Overall study: The TCR clusters were mostly specific to one donor.

Between the trimmed V and J ends, which lost 0 bases and 3 bases, there was a span of 13 bases. CDR1 SGHNT and CDR2 YYREEE come from the germline V gene (reference sequence). The CDR3 runs to 15 residues. Overall study findings and caveats: Clones contracting day 15 to 85 were balanced CD4/CD8; later expanders leaned CD4+. Researchers could not confirm that second-wave clones peaking on day 37 targeted SARS-CoV-2.

TCR alpha and TCR beta cDNA libraries with sample barcodes and UMIs came from 5'RACE using constant-segment primers. One entry per CDR3 protein results from TCRdb running MiXCR on the 5' RACE reads. Found here are some 490,000 distinct CDR3 sequences, 15% to 20% of them singletons; the top ten hold about 12%. A word on this clonotype: The antigen is not known.

This receptor was identified in an adult woman who had mild COVID-19 (a few samples of this study predate the infection). Cell type and time point are not known. The source material was PBMCs or a T cell subset sorted from them (not recorded which). The rearrangement links TRBV5-4 to TRBJ2-7, with a tentative D call TRBD2 (5 bases). The CDR3 bases are TGTGCCAGCAGCTTGGAGCCGAGGGATTACTACGAGCAGTACTTC. Its protein product is CASSLEPRDYYEQYF.